The present T cell receptor (beta chain) was sequenced within a study of radiation and T cells in renal cell carcinoma (dated by TCRdb to about 2020). About the study as a whole: In total, approximately 53 samples underwent TCR beta sequencing: approximately 26 tumors plus 27 peripheral blood samples. The last blood draw happened 4 weeks after radiation, timed to coincide with nephrectomy. Across all 50 or so samples, 4,000,000 or so unique CDR3 nucleotide sequences encoding 2,658,974 unique CDR3 amino acid sequences were identified.

On the study overall, not on this receptor specifically: No pretreatment tumor biopsies were available, so the baseline intratumoral presence of clonotypes could not be determined. Blood repertoire dynamics were not followed beyond 4 weeks after treatment. Effects of radiation dose or scheduling on the TCR repertoire could not be addressed with the single-armed trial design. An increase in top tumor clonotypes in blood was observed from baseline to 2 weeks post-radiation, followed by contraction by 4 weeks, which was taken to suggest transient expansion of tumor-resident clones.

Explained via the paper, the time point label denotes: blood 4 weeks post-SBRT, at nephrectomy. Read against the paper, the sample's treatment or condition label means: 15 Gy SBRT to primary tumor, nephrectomy 4 weeks later. Samples were obtained from a clinical trial, in which 15 Gy stereotactic body radiation therapy was delivered to primary renal cell carcinomas and nephrectomy was performed 4 weeks later. To follow tumor-enriched clonotypes, serial peripheral blood was collected from radiation-treated patients at baseline and at 2 weeks and 4 weeks after SBRT. All patients had renal cell carcinoma with clear cell pathology. The QIAamp DNA Blood Mini Kit (Qiagen) was used to prepare genomic DNA for TCR sequencing. The analyses included just those samples that passed every quality control check. Following the manufacturer's recommendations, the immunoSEQ kit was used to generate TCR beta libraries from genomic DNA. Library preparation used a first multiplex PCR with proprietary primers, then a second PCR adding unique barcodes, with bead cleanups after each round. A positive control reaction and a negative control reaction, both provided in the kit, were run with every batch of samples. The final libraries underwent checking on an Agilent 4200 TapeStation D1000 ScreenTape, volumetric pooling, and quantification by qPCR. Sequencing was performed on an Illumina NextSeq500 with a MidOutput 150-cycle cartridge, and 156 Read1 and 15 Index1 cycles were run with kit custom primers. The pooled library was loaded at around 1 pM, and roughly 20% PhiX control was spiked in. As for the original processing: The vendor-processed data were analyzed in R, and a clonotype was defined as all T cells that share the same CDR3 nucleotide sequence. For clone abundance analyses, frequencies were normalized to the 10,000 most abundant clones in each sample. Before analysis, public T cell clones were removed, and these numbered fewer than six per sample on average. A difference in abundance of at least 32-fold between compartments was used to define tumor-enriched and baseline blood-enriched clonotypes. A beta-binomial differential abundance model was applied to find clonotypes that expanded or contracted between blood time points. The Baroni-Urbani and Buser coefficient was used to measure tumor-blood repertoire similarity, and groups were compared with two-tailed Wilcoxon tests in R. This immuneACCESS table, as held by TCRdb, lists in-frame sequences with V and J called but not all clones. Of the missing ones, under half trace to an unresolved V gene in checked studies; the others have no known cause. V and J calls and clone size are as listed in that table; D and trimming were resolved from the DNA. In all, the sample holds 120,000 to 150,000 clones, and 80% to 90% of those were seen once. Together, the top ten hold about 17% of the sample.

The junction shows trimming of 5 bases on V and 1 base on J, and the gene matches do not reach 1 base of it. The CDR3, cysteine through phenylalanine, is 13 amino acids long. Here the CDR3 DNA is all that survives: 39 bases in frame from base 1. CDR1 and CDR2 were assigned from the germline V gene as MNHEY and SVGAGI. As for this clone: Its antigen is currently not known. No base quality information exists; no much larger clone differs at one position.

This sequence originates from a woman between 45 and 65 years old with renal cell carcinoma. This specimen consisted of blood, obtained from a patient whose treatment included radiotherapy and nephrectomy. In this chain, TRBV6-5 is recombined with TRBJ1-1; 7 central bases correspond to TRBD1. The DNA reads TGTGCCAGCAGTAACAGGGGGAACACTGAAGCTTTCTTT. Translated, this gives CASSNRGNTEAFF.